Each of the 30 T cell receptor beta chains below was sequenced from the same sample in a study of cytomegalovirus exposure and HLA in healthy donors. Both 60 Vbeta primers and 13 Jbeta primers went into the PCR. This table comes from immunoSEQ multiplex PCR, and its TCRdb copy is limited to in-frame clones, with some not included. The data contain roughly 100,000 clones, roughly 85% of them seen just once; the ten biggest clones take up about 5.3%. Sequenced sample: PBMCs. The source is a man between 60 and 75 years old in good health and CMV-seropositive.

The chain is built from TRBV7-9 and TRBJ2-3, with 7 bases identical to TRBD1. The CDR3 is 16 residues long. Looked up from germline, CDR1 is SEHNR and CDR2 is FQNEAQ (reference sequence). V trimming: 2 bases; J trimming: 4 bases; junction bases outside the gene matches: 9. The CDR3 here is CASSLNLAGGADTQYF. The DNA for the CDR3 is TGTGCCAGCAGCTTAAATCTGGCAGGGGGTGCAGATACGCAGTATTTT.

Of note for this clone: At one of its ends the junction is not consistent with the germline gene, which may arise from a read error. The CDR3, as DNA: TGTGACAGCAGTCCGCCGGGACTAGCCATCGAGACCCAGTACTTC. Translating it yields CDSSPPGLAIETQYF. The V and J genes are TRBV6-1 and TRBJ2-5; TRBD2 aligns across 9 bases. Germline values: CDR1 MNHNS, CDR2 SASEGT. CDR3 length: 15 residues.

In its sample, this clone was seen a few times. The chain links TRBV6-5 to TRBJ1-1; D remains unclear. The V gene lost 6 bases and the J gene lost 0 bases, with 8 bases spanning the gap. Per the germline V gene, CDR1 is MNHEY and CDR2 is SVGAGI. CDR3 size: 13 residues. The CDR3 here is CASSVRLNTEAFF. CDR3 bases: TGTGCCAGCAGCGTACGGTTGAACACTGAAGCTTTCTTT.

The chain has TRBV10-2 and TRBJ1-5; D is perhaps TRBD1 (5 bases). Germline CDR1 and CDR2: WSHSY and SAAADI. V was trimmed by 8 bases and J by 0 bases, leaving 11 bases between them. This CDR3 is built from 14 residues. The CDR3 DNA is TGCGCCAGCGGACACCCCGATAGCAATCAGCCCCAGCATTTT. This encodes CASGHPDSNQPQHF.

CDR3 in amino acids: CASSLPPRGPNNEQFF. In DNA, the CDR3 is TGTGCCAGCAGCTTACCGCCGCGGGGGCCGAACAATGAGCAGTTCTTC. This chain uses TRBV5-4 with TRBJ2-1; D might be TRBD2 (7 bases). V was clipped by 2 bases and J by 5 bases, with 17 bases between them. Germline V gene lookup returns CDR1 SGHNT and CDR2 YYREEE (reference sequence). CDR3 length equals 16 residues.

The chain recombines TRBV6-5 with TRBJ1-3; a weak D match, TRBD1 (6 bases). Per germline, CDR1 MNHEY and CDR2 SVGAGI. CDR3 size: 14 residues. V was shortened by 7 bases and J by 2 bases, with 12 bases between the two germline ends. CDR3 region: CASKFGTTGNTIYF. The CDR3, as DNA: TGTGCCAGCAAGTTCGGGACAACTGGAAACACCATATATTTT.

The rearrangement links TRBV30 to TRBJ1-5, with 9 bases matching TRBD1. CDR1 is GTSNPN, CDR2 SVGIG, per germline (reference sequence). Trimming took 7 bases from V and 3 from J; bases not matched to a gene: 7. The CDR3 totals 14 residues. The CDR3 protein is CAFSDRGFNQPQHF. CDR3 sequence (DNA): TGTGCCTTTTCGGACAGGGGATTCAATCAGCCCCAGCATTTT. Full variable domain (rest looked up from reference TRBV30 and TRBJ1-5): SQTIHQWPATLVQPVGSPLSLECTVEGTSNPNLYWYRQAAGRGLQLLFYSVGIGQISSEVPQNLSASRPQDRQFILSSKKLLLSDSGFYLCAFSDRGFNQPQHFGDGTRLSIL.

The V call is TRBV7-3, the J call TRBJ1-4, with 8 bases that match TRBD1. In germline, CDR1 is SGHTA, CDR2 FQGTGA. CDR3 length: 12 residues. Losses at the gene ends were 6 bases for V and 8 bases for J; bases not matched to a gene: 2. The CDR3 nucleotides are TGTGCCAGCAGGCCAGGGGGCGAAAAACTGTTTTTT. Its translation: CASRPGGEKLFF.

J is TRBJ1-2 and V is TRBV5-5; possible D gene TRBD1, 6 bases. The CDR3 loop spans 15 amino acids. Germline CDR1 reads SGHKS; CDR2 reads YYEKEE (reference sequence). Trimming removed 3 bases at V and 5 bases at J, with 17 bases between. The CDR3 nucleotides are TGTGCCAGCAGCTCCCTTCAGGGGCCCGGGTATGGCTACACCTTC. As protein: CASSSLQGPGYGYTF.

This clone was recorded only once. J is TRBJ2-1 and V is TRBV19, with D possibly TRBD1 on 6 matching bases. The length of the CDR3 is 15 residues. Germline CDR1 LNHDA, CDR2 SQIVND (reference sequence). V gave up 6 bases and J gave up 7 bases, with 19 bases separating them. As DNA, the CDR3 is TGTGCCAGTAGCCCCAGGGGAACAGGGTCGAATGAGCAGTTCTTC. Protein product: CASSPRGTGSNEQFF.

The CDR3 here is CASSSGSTSGGAGEQFF. DNA of the CDR3: TGCGCCAGCAGCTCGGGGTCGACTAGCGGGGGGGCGGGTGAGCAGTTCTTC. The gene calls are TRBV10-1 and TRBJ2-1, with 14 nucleotides matching TRBD2. Germline-derived CDR1 and CDR2 are WNHNN and SYGVQD (reference sequence). This CDR3 comprises 17 residues. V gave up 6 bases and J gave up 9 bases; unmatched junction bases: 13.

The chain has TRBV10-3 and TRBJ1-3; 7 nucleotides agree with TRBD1. This CDR3 comprises 15 residues. The germline CDR1 and CDR2 sequences are ENHRY and SYGVKD. With V trimmed by 5 bases and J by 3 bases, 7 bases remained unmatched. CDR3 sequence (DNA): TGTGCCATCAGTTCAGGGGGAAAGGGTGGAAACACCATATATTTT. Translated, it gives CAISSGGKGGNTIYF.

CDR3 protein: CASSQGTSGGAYNEQFF. Here the CDR3 DNA reads TGCGCCAGCAGCCAAGGGACTAGCGGGGGGGCCTACAATGAGCAGTTCTTC. The chain is built from TRBV4-1 and TRBJ2-1, with 15 bases identical to TRBD2. The germline V gene encodes CDR1 MGHRA and CDR2 YSYEKL. V was pared by 1 base and J by 2 bases, with 0 bases of the junction left unmatched. The CDR3 loop spans 17 amino acids.

This chain connects TRBV6-1 to TRBJ1-2, with D unclear. This CDR3 is 13 amino acids long. The germline V gene has CDR1 MNHNS and CDR2 SASEGT. The V and J ends lost 3 bases and 4 bases respectively, with 9 bases between them. The CDR3 coding sequence is TGTGCCAGCAGTGATGTGTCCGGCTATGGCTACACCTTC. Encoded protein: CASSDVSGYGYTF.

This chain connects TRBV9 to TRBJ2-3; no clear D gene. In germline, CDR1 is SGDLS, CDR2 YYNGEE. This CDR3 is built from 14 residues. Deletions cut 6 bases from V and 0 bases from J, with 11 bases between. The CDR3 reads CASKNYQSTDTQYF. For the CDR3, the DNA is TGTGCCAGCAAGAACTATCAAAGCACAGATACGCAGTATTTT. The entire variable domain, with the rest obtained from reference TRBV9 and TRBJ2-3, is as follows: DSGVTQTPKHLITATGQRVTLRCSPRSGDLSVYWYQQSLDQGLQFLIQYYNGEERAKGNILERFSAQQFPDLHSELNLSSLELGDSALYFCASKNYQSTDTQYFGPGTRLTVL.

The chain is built from TRBV20-1 and TRBJ1-3; D call uncertain. V shed 5 bases and J shed 4 bases, with 3 bases lying between them. This CDR3 is built from 10 residues. Germline V gene sequence: CDR1 DFQATT, CDR2 SNEGSKA (reference sequence). CDR3 nucleotide sequence: TGCAGTGCTCAGGGAAACACCATATATTTT. It specifies CSAQGNTIYF.

V gene TRBV30 combines with J gene TRBJ1-6; perhaps TRBD1 as D (6 bases). The CDR3 sequence is 15 residues long. V lost 0 bases, J lost 9 bases, and 15 bases lay in between. Germline values: CDR1 GTSNPN, CDR2 SVGIG (reference sequence). CDR3 protein: CAWSVPLTGLSPLHF. Written as DNA, the CDR3 is TGTGCCTGGAGTGTACCACTAACAGGGCTTTCACCCCTCCACTTT. Using reference TRBV30 and TRBJ1-6 for the parts outside the CDR3, the full variable domain is SQTIHQWPATLVQPVGSPLSLECTVEGTSNPNLYWYRQAAGRGLQLLFYSVGIGQISSEVPQNLSASRPQDRQFILSSKKLLLSDSGFYLCAWSVPLTGLSPLHFGNGTRLTVT.

V usage is TRBV27 and J usage is TRBJ2-4, with D hard to call. CDR3 length equals 13 residues. Germline values: CDR1 MNHEY, CDR2 SMNVEV (reference sequence). The ends were cut back, 5 bases at V and 0 bases at J, with 5 bases in the middle. The CDR3: CASSTLAKNIQYF. The DNA of the CDR3 is TGTGCCAGCAGTACTTTAGCCAAAAACATTCAGTACTTC.

The chain carries TRBV5-6 and TRBJ1-2; 9 nucleotides agree with TRBD1. The CDR3 is 14 amino acids. Losses at the gene ends were 3 bases for V and 1 base for J; bases not matched to a gene: 1. The germline gives CDR1 SGHDT, CDR2 YYEEEE. The CDR3 DNA reads TGTGCCAGCAGCTCGGGACAGGGTAACTATGGCTACACCTTC. As protein: CASSSGQGNYGYTF.

This clone was detected a few times. Here the CDR3 reads CASLTGTGHNSPLHF. The CDR3 bases are TGTGCCAGCCTGACAGGAACCGGGCATAATTCACCCCTCCACTTT. The chain employs TRBV6-1 and TRBJ1-6, with a weak D call TRBD1 (6 bases). The germline CDR1 and CDR2 sequences are MNHNS and SASEGT. The CDR3 extends over 15 amino acids. Trimming removed 8 bases from V and 5 bases from J, with 16 bases in between.

This clone was counted a single time. The chain combines TRBV30 with TRBJ2-7, with 11 bases that match TRBD1. There are 13 residues in the CDR3. V trimming: 6 bases; J trimming: 3 bases; junction bases outside the gene matches: 4. Germline V gene lookup returns CDR1 GTSNPN and CDR2 SVGIG (reference sequence). CDR3 coding DNA: TGTGCCTGCCCGGGACAGGGGGACTACGAGCAGTACTTC. Its translation is CACPGQGDYEQYF.

This clone was detected a few times. This chain uses TRBV10-3 with TRBJ1-4; D call uncertain. Germline CDR1 reads ENHRY; CDR2 reads SYGVKD. The CDR3 length is 12 residues. Between the trimmed V and J ends, which lost 2 bases and 11 bases, there was a span of 9 bases. This chain's CDR3 is CAISEAREKLFF. The CDR3 DNA is TGTGCCATCAGTGAGGCAAGGGAGAAACTGTTTTTT.

The chain carries TRBV19 and TRBJ1-1, with D unclear. The CDR3 has 13 amino acids. Germline V gene sequence: CDR1 LNHDA, CDR2 SQIVND (reference sequence). The V gene lost 2 bases and the J gene lost 2 bases, with 6 bases spanning the gap. CDR3 in DNA: TGTGCCAGTAGTATAATCCTAAACACTGAAGCTTTCTTT. Protein sequence: CASSIILNTEAFF.

The chain has TRBV7-6 and TRBJ1-4, with TRBD1 identical over 7 bases. This CDR3 has 17 amino acids. V was clipped by 2 bases and J by 8 bases; unmatched bases: 14. Germline assignment: CDR1 SGHVS and CDR2 FNYEAQ. CDR3 region: CASSLIDSTRGGEKLFF. The CDR3 coding sequence is TGTGCCAGCAGCTTAATCGACTCGACAAGAGGGGGCGAAAAACTGTTTTTT.

The chain carries TRBV27 and TRBJ1-2; D is uncertain. V was shortened by 6 bases and J by 1 base, with 12 bases between the two germline ends. Germline V CDR1 and CDR2: MNHEY, SMNVEV (reference sequence). The CDR3 extends over 14 amino acids. The CDR3 coding sequence is TGTGCCAGCAGCCGAAGTTCTAATAACTATGGCTACACCTTC. This gives the protein CASSRSSNNYGYTF.

This clone was seen only once. The chain carries TRBV5-1 and TRBJ1-6; D gene ambiguous. The V and J ends lost 5 bases and 5 bases respectively, with 11 bases between them. Germline assignment: CDR1 SGHRS and CDR2 YFSETQ. CDR3 length equals 14 residues. The CDR3 reads CASRSEFNNSPLHF. The CDR3 DNA is TGCGCCAGCAGGTCGGAGTTTAATAATTCACCCCTCCACTTT.

This clone has just a few counts. The chain employs TRBV5-4 and TRBJ2-2; the D gene is possibly TRBD2 (6 bases). The CDR3 contains 17 residues. Germline V CDR1 and CDR2: SGHNT, YYREEE (reference sequence). V was pared by 2 bases and J by 3 bases, with 17 bases between. In DNA, the CDR3 is TGTGCCAGCAGCTTCTGGCCGCCAAGGAGGGACACCGGGGAGCTGTTTTTT. Its translation is CASSFWPPRRDTGELFF.

The V call is TRBV19, the J call TRBJ2-1; 7 bases fit TRBD2. CDR1 and CDR2 (germline): LNHDA, SQIVND (reference sequence). The V and J ends lost 8 bases and 5 bases, in that order; junction bases with no gene match: 12. There are 15 residues in the CDR3. The DNA of the CDR3 is TGTGCCAGTTCCTTAGGGGCGGGGGACCACAATGAGCAGTTCTTC. It encodes CASSLGAGDHNEQFF.

CDR3 nucleotides: TGTGCCAGCAGCTTATTCAGGGGGCCTCAAGAGACCCAGTACTTC. This translates into CASSLFRGPQETQYF. V and J are TRBV7-2 and TRBJ2-5, with 8 bases matching TRBD1. The CDR3 consists of 15 residues. Germline V CDR1 and CDR2: SGHTA, FQGNSA. V lost 2 bases to trimming and J lost 2 bases; unmatched junction nucleotides: 4. The variable domain in full, with the rest retrieved from reference TRBV7-2 and TRBJ2-5, is GAGVSQSPSNKVTEKGKDVELRCDPISGHTALYWYRQSLGQGLEFLIYFQGNSAPDKSGLPSDRFSAERTGGSVSTLTIQRTQQEDSAVYLCASSLFRGPQETQYFGPGTRLLVL.

The chain couples TRBV19 to TRBJ1-5; TRBD1 is a possible D gene (6 bases). Germline V gene sequence: CDR1 LNHDA, CDR2 SQIVND (reference sequence). The CDR3 extends over 14 amino acids. Trimming shortened V by 7 bases and J by 3 bases, and 13 bases separated the two germline ends. This CDR3 reads CASTFGQLNQPQHF. CDR3 DNA: TGTGCCAGTACCTTCGGACAGCTCAATCAGCCCCAGCATTTT. Full variable domain (rest looked up from reference TRBV19 and TRBJ1-5): DGGITQSPKYLFRKEGQNVTLSCEQNLNHDAMYWYRQDPGQGLRLIYYSQIVNDFQKGDIAEGYSVSREKKESFPLTVTSAQKNPTAFYLCASTFGQLNQPQHFGDGTRLSIL.